Here is one T cell receptor (beta chain) with its context. These data belong to a study of patients and donors after allogeneic stem cell transplantation. The V gene lost 9 bases and the J gene lost 3 bases, with 17 bases spanning the gap. The CDR3 contains 14 residues. TCRdb called the RT-PCR reads again in MiXCR, with one record for every CDR3 protein. The sample has about 90,000 distinct CDR3 sequences, under 50% seen once. This receptor was obtained from a human donor who was either an allogeneic HSCT recipient or a stem cell or donor lymphocyte infusion donor (not recorded which). It is not recorded whose cells these are; they may come from a transplant donor. Material: blood, either unsorted or a sorted T cell fraction (not recorded which). V and J are TRBV12-3 or TRBV12-4 and TRBJ1-1; D gene unclear. CDR3 nucleotides: TGTGCCAGTCAGACAACATGGCGCCACACTGAAGCTTTCTTT. This codes for CASQTTWRHTEAFF.